This TCR beta chain was sequenced in a study of blood T cell repertoires in COVID-19. This table comes from immunoSEQ multiplex PCR, and its TCRdb copy is limited to in-frame clones, with some not included. The table lists under 500,000 clones, roughly 89% of them singletons, with 4.3% in the top ten. This CDR3 is 15 amino acids long. The V gene end was trimmed by 5 bases and the J gene end by 3 bases; junction bases not matched to a gene: 5. Germline-derived CDR1 and CDR2 are SEHNR and FQNEAQ (reference sequence). Input material: peripheral blood. This chain uses TRBV7-9 with TRBJ2-7; 12 bases fit TRBD2. This receptor was taken from a woman aged 25 to 39 with acute or convalescent COVID-19. The CDR3 here is CASSRTSGADYEQYF. The CDR3 DNA follows: TGTGCCAGCAGCCGGACTAGCGGGGCGGACTACGAGCAGTACTTC.